This entry features one T cell receptor beta chain sequence. The antigen remains unidentified. The sample belongs to a study of siplizumab effects on memory and regulatory T cells. The CDR3 has 15 amino acids. Germline V gene data show CDR1 as LNHDA and CDR2 as SQIVND (reference sequence). Trimming cost V 3 bases and J 3 bases; bases outside gene matches: 6. Study-level findings and limits: Roughly 80-95% of proliferating CD4+ or CD8+ clones lacked a naive or memory phenotype that could be assigned.

Clones were read by immunoSEQ multiplex PCR, and TCRdb kept only the in-frame ones, dropping some. Of 85,000 to 130,000 clones in the sample, 94% were seen once. The rearrangement joins TRBV19 to TRBJ2-3; 7 bases map to TRBD2. This sequence originates from a human donor in good health. The material sequenced was Tregs sorted from blood. In DNA, the CDR3 is TGTGCCAGTAGTATCGGCGGGAGAGAGACAGATACGCAGTATTTT. Residues: CASSIGGRETDTQYF.